The 29 T cell receptor beta chains below all came from one sample that was sequenced in a study of T cell responses to AZD1222 COVID-19 vaccine. Some clones are missing from TCRdb's copy, which holds only in-frame ones; the method was immunoSEQ multiplex PCR. The sample has more than 150,000 clones, 80% to 95% seen once. The sequences come from peripheral blood, collected on day 0 of AZD1222 vaccination. The receptors stem from an adult in good health.

Only one count was recorded for this clone. The V gene is TRBV28, the J gene TRBJ2-7; 8 positions match TRBD1. Unmatched junction bases numbered 2, after V lost 4 bases and J lost 3 bases. CDR1 and CDR2 (germline): MDHEN, SYDVKM. This CDR3 is built from 13 residues. In nucleotides, the CDR3 is TGTGCCAGCAGTTCCGGACAGGGCTACGAGCAGTACGTC. This encodes CASSSGQGYEQYV.

V gene TRBV7-9 combines with J gene TRBJ2-3, with 9 nucleotides matching TRBD1. This CDR3 has 15 residues. The germline V gene has CDR1 SEHNR and CDR2 FQNEAQ (reference sequence). V gave up 5 bases and J gave up 3 bases; unmatched junction bases: 6. The DNA for the CDR3 is TGTGCCAGCAGCGCAGGGACAGGGCGGACAGATACGCAGTATTTT. It codes for CASSAGTGRTDTQYF.

V and J are TRBV18 and TRBJ2-5; TRBD2 aligns across 10 bases. Trimming cost V 5 bases and J 5 bases; bases outside gene matches: 14. The CDR3 contains 17 residues. The V gene's germline CDR1 is KGHSH and CDR2 LQKENI. CDR3 nucleotide sequence: TGTGCCAGCTCAATTCTAGCGGGGGCCTCACCTGGGGAGACCCAGTACTTC. Amino acids: CASSILAGASPGETQYF.

This clone was counted a single time. This chain uses TRBV7-9 with TRBJ1-3; D is unresolved. The CDR3 loop spans 11 amino acids. Trimming removed 4 bases from V and 8 bases from J, with 6 bases in between. Germline CDR1 reads SEHNR; CDR2 reads FQNEAQ (reference sequence). The CDR3 coding sequence is TGTGCCAGCAGCTCCGAATACACCATATATTTT. Its protein product is CASSSEYTIYF.

CDR3 nucleotide sequence: TGTGCCTGGAGTCAGTGGGGCAGGGGAGCAAATCAGCCCCAGCATTTT. Its translation: CAWSQWGRGANQPQHF. V is TRBV30 and J is TRBJ1-5, with D possibly matching TRBD1 (6 bases). The length of the CDR3 is 16 residues. Per the germline V gene, CDR1 is GTSNPN and CDR2 is SVGIG (reference sequence). With 2 bases removed from V and 4 bases from J, the gap between germline ends came to 18 bases.

The V call is TRBV11-3, the J call TRBJ1-1, with 7 bases fitting TRBD1. CDR3 length: 13 residues. Germline loops: CDR1 SGHNT, CDR2 YENEEA. The V gene end was trimmed by 5 bases and the J gene end by 5 bases; junction bases not matched to a gene: 5. The CDR3 reads CASSRGTATEAFF. CDR3 bases: TGTGCCAGCAGCCGCGGGACAGCTACTGAAGCTTTCTTT.

The chain employs TRBV20-1 and TRBJ1-4; D is undetermined. CDR1 DFQATT and CDR2 SNEGSKA come from the germline V gene (reference sequence). The ends were cut back, 5 bases at V and 0 bases at J, with 1 base in the middle. The CDR3 runs 11 residues. CDR3 bases: TGCAGTGCTTCAACTAATGAAAAACTGTTTTTT. The encoded protein is CSASTNEKLFF.

This rearrangement joins TRBV19 to TRBJ1-1; D uncertain. The CDR3 is made up of 12 amino acids. CDR1 LNHDA and CDR2 SQIVND come from the germline V gene (reference sequence). The ends were cut back, 6 bases at V and 6 bases at J, with 11 bases in the middle. The CDR3 region is CASSRRPAEAFF. In nucleotides, the CDR3 is TGTGCCAGTAGCCGCCGGCCGGCTGAAGCTTTCTTT.

The rearrangement links TRBV10-2 to TRBJ1-3; no firm D call. Germline V gene data show CDR1 as WSHSY and CDR2 as SAAADI. The CDR3 consists of 15 residues. V shed 2 bases and J shed 4 bases, with 12 bases lying between them. As DNA, the CDR3 is TGCGCCAGCAGTGAGATCGTCGCAGACGGAAACACCATATATTTT. Protein sequence: CASSEIVADGNTIYF.

The chain joins TRBV7-9 to TRBJ1-1; D unresolved. In germline, CDR1 is SEHNR, CDR2 FQNEAQ (reference sequence). V lost 3 bases and J 3 bases, leaving 17 bases between the germline ends. CDR3 length: 16 amino acids. CDR3 region: CASSFGGWVPDTEAFF. CDR3 coding DNA: TGTGCCAGCAGCTTCGGAGGTTGGGTCCCGGACACTGAAGCTTTCTTT.

The chain couples TRBV11-3 to TRBJ2-3; either TRBD1 or TRBD2 may fit D (5 bases each). The germline V gene encodes CDR1 SGHNT and CDR2 YENEEA. The CDR3 has 11 amino acids. Trimming pared 6 bases from V and 4 bases from J, leaving 5 bases between. The CDR3 spells CASRGADTQYF. The DNA of the CDR3 is TGTGCCAGCAGGGGGGCAGATACGCAGTATTTT.

The chain links TRBV7-2 to TRBJ1-2; no clear D. Looked up from germline, CDR1 is SGHTA and CDR2 is FQGNSA. CDR3 length: 12 amino acids. Trimming took off 3 bases at V and 5 bases at J, with 7 bases between the two ends. The CDR3 protein is CASSFEEYGYTF. In nucleotides, the CDR3 is TGTGCCAGCAGCTTTGAGGAATATGGCTACACCTTC.

This clone was detected only a few times. J is TRBJ2-3 and V is TRBV15, with 10 positions matching TRBD1. Germline V gene data show CDR1 as LNHNV and CDR2 as YYDKDF (reference sequence). This CDR3 contains 17 residues. V was clipped by 0 bases and J by 4 bases; unmatched bases: 7. CDR3 residues: CATSRDGRGQGADTQYF. The CDR3 DNA sequence: TGTGCCACCAGCAGAGATGGTAGAGGACAGGGGGCAGATACGCAGTATTTT.

The chain recombines TRBV28 with TRBJ1-1, with D unresolved. The CDR3 is 14 amino acids. Germline values: CDR1 MDHEN, CDR2 SYDVKM. Trimming left V 7 bases short and J 5 bases short, with 17 bases between. The CDR3 DNA follows: TGTGCCAGCACCCCTTCAGAGGGCGGGACTGAAGCTTTCTTT. It codes for CASTPSEGGTEAFF.

This sequence joins TRBV10-3 and TRBJ1-6; perhaps TRBD1 as D (5 bases). V was shortened by 6 bases and J by 5 bases, with 11 bases between the two germline ends. Per germline, CDR1 ENHRY and CDR2 SYGVKD. The CDR3 sequence is 14 residues long. The CDR3 sequence: CAIRRDGNNSPLHF. CDR3 DNA: TGTGCCATCAGAAGGGACGGCAATAATTCACCCCTCCACTTT.

In DNA form, the CDR3 reads TGTGCCAGCAGTCGACCCCCCGGGGGGCTGAACACTGAAGCTTTCTTT. It specifies CASSRPPGGLNTEAFF. The chain is built from TRBV6-6 and TRBJ1-1; TRBD1 is a possible D gene (6 bases). The V and J ends lost 5 bases and 0 bases respectively, with 16 bases between them. Germline assignment: CDR1 MNHNY and CDR2 SVGAGI (reference sequence). CDR3 length equals 16 residues.

The V and J genes are TRBV5-6 and TRBJ2-1; 9 nucleotides agree with TRBD2. The V segment lost 4 bases and the J segment 16 bases; nucleotides outside the gene matches: 6. CDR3 length: 11 amino acids. CDR1 is SGHDT, CDR2 YYEEEE, per germline. In DNA, the CDR3 is TGTGCCAGCAGCAGCGGGGGGCGGAGATTCTTC. It codes for CASSSGGRRFF.

The J gene is TRBJ1-3, the V gene TRBV29-1; TRBD1 is a possible D gene (5 bases). V was shortened by 0 bases and J by 0 bases, with 12 bases between the two germline ends. Germline CDR1 and CDR2: SQVTM and ANQGSEA. CDR3 length: 16 residues. The CDR3: CSVEDTGSYSGNTIYF. In nucleotides, the CDR3 is TGCAGCGTTGAAGATACAGGATCGTACTCTGGAAACACCATATATTTT. The complete variable domain, with remaining parts taken from reference TRBV29-1 and TRBJ1-3, reads SAVISQKPSRDICQRGTSLTIQCQVDSQVTMMFWYRQQPGQSLTLIATANQGSEATYESGFVIDKFPISRPNLTFSTLTVSNMSPEDSSIYLCSVEDTGSYSGNTIYFGEGSWLTVV.

V usage is TRBV12-3 or TRBV12-4 and J usage is TRBJ1-3, with D unclear. The ends were cut back, 2 bases at V and 1 base at J, with 0 bases in the middle. This CDR3 comprises 12 residues. CDR3 residues: CASSLSGNTIYF. In nucleotides, the CDR3 is TGTGCCAGCAGTTTATCTGGAAACACCATATATTTT.

This clone has only one observation. The genes are TRBV6-5 and TRBJ1-1; D perhaps matches TRBD1 (5 bases). Germline V lookup: CDR1 MNHEY, CDR2 SVGAGI. The CDR3 extends over 15 amino acids. V lost 6 bases, J lost 4 bases, and 18 bases lay in between. CDR3 region: CASSSPREGPTEAFF. DNA for the CDR3: TGTGCCAGCAGCTCCCCTCGGGAGGGGCCCACTGAAGCTTTCTTT.

The V gene is TRBV30, the J gene TRBJ1-5; 7 nucleotides agree with TRBD1. This CDR3 has 13 residues. The germline V gene encodes CDR1 GTSNPN and CDR2 SVGIG (reference sequence). After removal of 2 bases from V and 7 bases from J, the junction contained 5 bases not matched to a gene. CDR3 amino acids: CAWSQGVGQPQHF. The CDR3 nucleotides read TGTGCCTGGAGTCAGGGGGTAGGGCAGCCCCAGCATTTT.

The chain is built from TRBV13 and TRBJ1-2; the D gene is possibly TRBD1 (6 bases). Deletions cut 5 bases from V and 8 bases from J, with 18 bases between. Germline CDR1 PRHDT, CDR2 FYEKMQ (reference sequence). The CDR3 is 14 amino acids. This CDR3 is CASSLSRGGLGYTF. CDR3 nucleotide sequence: TGTGCCAGCAGCCTTTCCAGGGGTGGATTGGGCTACACCTTC. Looking up the rest from reference TRBV13 and TRBJ1-2 gives the full variable domain: AAGVIQSPRHLIKEKRETATLKCYPIPRHDTVYWYQQGPGQDPQFLISFYEKMQSDKGSIPDRFSAQQFSDYHSELNMSSLELGDSALYFCASSLSRGGLGYTFGSGTRLTVV.

The chain combines TRBV5-1 with TRBJ2-1; D unclear. The germline CDR1 and CDR2 sequences are SGHRS and YFSETQ. The V and J ends lost 4 bases and 8 bases respectively, with 10 bases between them. CDR3 length: 12 amino acids. This CDR3 is CASSGSTDEQFF. DNA of the CDR3: TGCGCCAGCAGCGGCTCCACAGATGAGCAGTTCTTC.

This clone has only one observation. The chain combines TRBV6-6 with TRBJ2-3, with 7 bases identical to TRBD1. The CDR3 is 13 amino acids. The J segment lost 2 bases and the V segment lost 6 bases, leaving 2 bases of the junction unmatched. Germline assignment: CDR1 MNHNY and CDR2 SVGAGI (reference sequence). CDR3 sequence reads: CASRDRLTDTQYF. CDR3 coding DNA: TGTGCCAGCAGGGACAGGCTCACAGATACGCAGTATTTT.

The chain is built from TRBV4-1 and TRBJ1-2; D unclear. With 0 bases removed from V and 4 bases from J, the gap between germline ends came to 6 bases. Germline CDR1 and CDR2: MGHRA and YSYEKL. The CDR3 totals 13 residues. The CDR3 sequence is CASSQDAIYGYTF. The CDR3 DNA reads as TGCGCCAGCAGCCAAGATGCCATCTATGGCTACACCTTC.

V is TRBV5-1 and J is TRBJ1-2; weak D call: TRBD1 (6 bases). Trimming took 4 bases from V and 7 from J, leaving 23 bases between them. Germline lookup yields CDR1 SGHRS and CDR2 YFSETQ. The CDR3 length is 16 residues. The CDR3 DNA reads TGCGCCAGCAGCATAACACAGGGCGCGGGGACCGTTGGCTACACCTTC. This sequence encodes CASSITQGAGTVGYTF.

V gene TRBV13 combines with J gene TRBJ2-7; D remains ambiguous. V was cut by 5 bases and J by 7 bases, with 18 bases left in between. The CDR3 is 14 amino acids. CDR1 is PRHDT and CDR2 is FYEKMQ in the germline V gene (reference sequence). For the CDR3, the DNA is TGTGCCAGCAGCCCTAGACGAGACCTCGGGGAGCAGTACGTC. Protein product: CASSPRRDLGEQYV.

The genes are TRBV10-3 and TRBJ2-1; 8 bases align to TRBD1. Germline V gene data show CDR1 as ENHRY and CDR2 as SYGVKD. Losses at the gene ends were 4 bases for V and 6 bases for J; bases not matched to a gene: 11. This CDR3 comprises 16 residues. The CDR3 nucleotides read TGTGCCATCAGTGGAGGGACAGGACAGGGAGGCAATGAGCAGTTCTTC. Its protein is CAISGGTGQGGNEQFF.

V usage is TRBV7-3 and J usage is TRBJ2-3; D possibly corresponds to TRBD2 (6 bases). Looked up from germline, CDR1 is SGHTA and CDR2 is FQGTGA. The V and J ends lost 2 bases and 3 bases respectively, with 9 bases between them. The CDR3 length is 14 residues. CDR3 residues: CASSLHGGTDTQYF. The CDR3, as DNA: TGTGCCAGCAGCTTACACGGGGGTACAGATACGCAGTATTTT.